The source of this T cell receptor beta chain is a study of technical replicates of blood from a few donors. This table comes from immunoSEQ multiplex PCR, and its TCRdb copy is limited to in-frame clones, with some not included. The profile shows under 90,000 clones, about 97% of them singletons. The CDR3 length is 17 residues. Germline values: CDR1 SGDLS, CDR2 YYNGEE. The trim removed 4 bases at V and 0 bases at J, leaving 10 bases unmatched. The specimen sequenced was T cells isolated from PBMCs. The V call is TRBV9, the J call TRBJ2-3; 8 bases map to TRBD1. This clonotype originated in a human donor in good health. CDR3 loop: CASSPTRTGRSTDTQYF. CDR3 DNA sequence: TGTGCCAGCAGCCCTACCAGGACAGGGCGAAGCACAGATACGCAGTATTTT.